This T cell receptor beta chain came from a study of blood T cell repertoires in COVID-19. Study-wide context: There were acute and convalescent COVID-19 samples, and they came from the United States, Italy and Spain.

Here immunoSEQ multiplex PCR was the method, and the copy in TCRdb shows in-frame clones only, minus some. The data show roughly 250,000 clones, with about 89% seen just once and under 2.5% held by the top ten. The germline gives CDR1 LGHDT, CDR2 YNNKEL (reference sequence). The CDR3 runs to 15 residues. Trimming at V came to 5 bases and at J to 8 bases, leaving 6 bases not matched to a gene. The receptor comes from a woman in her late teens or twenties who had recovered from COVID-19. The V and J genes are TRBV3-1 (or the pseudogene TRBV3-2) and TRBJ2-1; 13 nucleotides match TRBD2. The sequenced sample was PBMCs or T cells enriched from blood (not recorded which). The CDR3 loop is CASSVLAGGLDEQFF. The CDR3 bases are TGTGCCAGCAGCGTACTAGCGGGGGGGTTGGATGAGCAGTTCTTC.